The clone carrying this T cell receptor beta chain was detected only a few times. Its target is unknown. V shed 4 bases and J shed 7 bases, with 14 bases lying between them. The germline V gene has CDR1 ENHRY and CDR2 SYGVKD. The CDR3 has 15 residues. The sample is drawn from a study of blood T cells in healthy people across ages. Study conclusions and caveats: Whereas aged donors had fewer naive CD4+ cells, long-lived donors had more of them and higher diversity.

A sample-barcoded 5' primer and a J-beta primer mix were used in a second PCR of roughly 6 to 12 cycles. TCRdb re-derived calls from the 5' RACE reads in MiXCR, one entry per CDR3 protein. Of roughly 500,000 distinct CDR3 sequences in the sample, approximately 25% were seen once. Sequencing was performed on blood. The TCR comes from a woman in her seventies in good health. The V and J genes are TRBV10-3 and TRBJ1-6, with D possibly being TRBD1 (5 bases). The CDR3: CAISGGGVRNSPLHF. CDR3 nucleotides: TGTGCCATCAGTGGGGGAGGGGTAAGGAATTCACCCCTCCACTTT.